This T cell receptor beta chain derives from a study of cytomegalovirus exposure and HLA in healthy donors. As for the study in general: The platform used for the roughly 130 validation repertoires matched that of the roughly 700 first-cohort repertoires, a later analysis reported. Study-wide points: The study flagged fewer than 200 TCR beta chains as cytomegalovirus-associated.

The method was immunoSEQ multiplex PCR; TCRdb's version includes in-frame clones alone and lacks a portion of them. The table includes tens of thousands of clones, 95% to 97% detected once. As concerns this clone: Its antigen is not known.

V lost 1 base, J lost 2 bases, and 3 bases stayed unmatched. Germline V CDR1 and CDR2: SGHVS, FQNEAQ. This CDR3 region has 16 residues. The sample comprised PBMCs. This TCR derives from a man aged 18 to 30 in good health and CMV-seronegative. The genes are TRBV7-8 and TRBJ2-5; 11 bases align to TRBD1. DNA of the CDR3: TGTGCCAGCAGCTTAGTAGGGACAGGGGGACAAGAGACCCAGTACTTC. This sequence encodes CASSLVGTGGQETQYF.